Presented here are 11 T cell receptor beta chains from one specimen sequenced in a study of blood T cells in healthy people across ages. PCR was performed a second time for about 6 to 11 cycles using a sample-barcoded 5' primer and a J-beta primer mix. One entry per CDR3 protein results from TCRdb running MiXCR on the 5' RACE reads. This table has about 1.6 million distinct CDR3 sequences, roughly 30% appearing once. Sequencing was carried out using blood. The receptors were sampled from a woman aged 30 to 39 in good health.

The CDR3 reads CASKIAGAGADTQYF. The DNA for the CDR3 is TGCGCCAGCAAGATAGCGGGAGCGGGCGCAGATACGCAGTATTTT. The chain links TRBV5-1 to TRBJ2-3; the match to TRBD2 covers 9 bases. CDR1 is SGHRS and CDR2 is YFSETQ in the germline V gene. The CDR3 has 15 amino acids. Trimming removed 6 bases from V and 4 bases from J; junction bases left unmatched: 9.

The CDR3, as DNA: TGCGCCAGCAGCCCAAGACAGGGGGCAAGTGAAGCTTTCTTT. Its translation: CASSPRQGASEAFF. The V gene is TRBV4-3, the J gene TRBJ1-1; 10 positions match TRBD1. Germline trimming cut 4 bases from V and 7 bases from J; bases unmatched to any gene: 6. The CDR3 is made up of 14 amino acids. Germline lookup yields CDR1 LGHNA and CDR2 YSLEER.

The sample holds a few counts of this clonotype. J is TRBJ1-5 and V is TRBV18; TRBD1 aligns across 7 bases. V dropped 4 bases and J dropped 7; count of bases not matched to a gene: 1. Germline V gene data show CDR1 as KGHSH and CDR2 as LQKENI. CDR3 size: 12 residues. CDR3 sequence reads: CASSHRGQPQHF. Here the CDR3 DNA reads TGTGCCAGCTCACACAGGGGCCAGCCCCAGCATTTT.

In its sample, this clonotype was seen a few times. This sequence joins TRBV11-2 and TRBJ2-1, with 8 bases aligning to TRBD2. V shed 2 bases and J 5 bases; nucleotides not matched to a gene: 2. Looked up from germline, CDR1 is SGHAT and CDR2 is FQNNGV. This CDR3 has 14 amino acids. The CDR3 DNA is TGTGCCAGCAGCTTAACGCGGGGGGACAATGAGCAGTTCTTC. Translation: CASSLTRGDNEQFF.

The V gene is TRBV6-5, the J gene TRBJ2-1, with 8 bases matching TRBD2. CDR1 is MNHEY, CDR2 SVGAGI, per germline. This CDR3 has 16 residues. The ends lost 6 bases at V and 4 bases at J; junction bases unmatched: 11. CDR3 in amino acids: CASSRGGSGFYNEQFF. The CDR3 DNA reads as TGTGCCAGCAGCCGGGGGGGCAGCGGTTTTTACAATGAGCAGTTCTTC.

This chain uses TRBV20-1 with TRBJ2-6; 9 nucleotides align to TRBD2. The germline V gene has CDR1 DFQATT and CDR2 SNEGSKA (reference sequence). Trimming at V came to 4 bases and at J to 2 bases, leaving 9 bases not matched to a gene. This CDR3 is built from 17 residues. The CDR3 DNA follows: TGCAGTGCTAATTGGGTAGCGGGAGAGACTGGGGCCAACGTCCTGACTTTC. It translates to CSANWVAGETGANVLTF.

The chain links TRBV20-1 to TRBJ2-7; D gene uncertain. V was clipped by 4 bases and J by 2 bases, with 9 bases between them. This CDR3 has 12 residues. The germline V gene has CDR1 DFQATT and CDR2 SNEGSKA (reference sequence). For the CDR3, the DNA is TGCAGTGCTACCGTCATGCCCTACGAGCAGTACTTC. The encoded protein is CSATVMPYEQYF.

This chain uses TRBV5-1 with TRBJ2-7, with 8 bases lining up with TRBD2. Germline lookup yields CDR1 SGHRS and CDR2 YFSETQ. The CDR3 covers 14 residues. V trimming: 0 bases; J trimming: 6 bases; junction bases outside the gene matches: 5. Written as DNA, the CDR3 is TGCGCCAGCAGCTTGGGGACTAGCATTGGCGAGCAGTACTTC. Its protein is CASSLGTSIGEQYF.

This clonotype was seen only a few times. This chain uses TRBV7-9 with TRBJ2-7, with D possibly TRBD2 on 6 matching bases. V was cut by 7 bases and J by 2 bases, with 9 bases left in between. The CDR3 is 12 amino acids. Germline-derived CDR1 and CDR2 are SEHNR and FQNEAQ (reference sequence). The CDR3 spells CASTGGAYEQYF. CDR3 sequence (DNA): TGTGCCAGCACCGGGGGAGCCTACGAGCAGTACTTC.

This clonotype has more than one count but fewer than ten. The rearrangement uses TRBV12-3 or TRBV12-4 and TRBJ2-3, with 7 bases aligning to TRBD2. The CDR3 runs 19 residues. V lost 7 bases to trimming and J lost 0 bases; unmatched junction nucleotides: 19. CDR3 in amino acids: CASKRVGRFDEASTDTQYF. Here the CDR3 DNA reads TGTGCCAGCAAACGGGTCGGGAGGTTTGACGAAGCTAGCACAGATACGCAGTATTTT.

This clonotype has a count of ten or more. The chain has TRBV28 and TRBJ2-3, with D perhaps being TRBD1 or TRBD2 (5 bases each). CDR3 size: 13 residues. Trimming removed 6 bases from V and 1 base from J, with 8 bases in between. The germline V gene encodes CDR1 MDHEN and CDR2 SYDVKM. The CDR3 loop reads CASRGDGTDTQYF. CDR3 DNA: TGTGCCAGCAGAGGGGACGGCACAGATACGCAGTATTTT. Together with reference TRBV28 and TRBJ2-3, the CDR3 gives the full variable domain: DVKVTQSSRYLVKRTGEKVFLECVQDMDHENMFWYRQDPGLGLRLIYFSYDVKMKEKGDIPEGYSVSREKKERFSLILESASTNQTSMYLCASRGDGTDTQYFGPGTRLTVL.